This T cell receptor beta chain was recovered during a study of blood T cell repertoires in COVID-19. Produced via immunoSEQ multiplex PCR; TCRdb's table is partial and in-frame only. The sample consists of approximately 180,000 clones, around 79% of them appearing once. Trimming removed 1 base from V and 4 bases from J; junction bases left unmatched: 9. The CDR3 sequence is 17 residues long. CDR1 and CDR2 (germline): MNHNS, SASEGT. The sequenced material came from peripheral blood. The chain is built from TRBV6-1 and TRBJ1-2; 10 bases map to TRBD1. This clonotype was sampled from a woman aged 70-85 years with acute or convalescent COVID-19. The CDR3 spells CASSEERGTGAIYGYTF. In DNA, the CDR3 is TGTGCCAGCAGTGAAGAAAGGGGGACAGGGGCAATCTATGGCTACACCTTC.